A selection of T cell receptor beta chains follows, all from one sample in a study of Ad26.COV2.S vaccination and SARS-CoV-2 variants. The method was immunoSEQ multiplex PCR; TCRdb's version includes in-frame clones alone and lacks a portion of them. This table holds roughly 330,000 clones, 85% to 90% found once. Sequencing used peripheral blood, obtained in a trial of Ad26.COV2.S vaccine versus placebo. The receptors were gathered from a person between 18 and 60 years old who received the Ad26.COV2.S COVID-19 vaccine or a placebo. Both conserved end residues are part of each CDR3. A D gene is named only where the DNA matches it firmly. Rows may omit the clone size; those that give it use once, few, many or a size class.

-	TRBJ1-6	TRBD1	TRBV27	CASSSHSGTALVPNSPLHF	TGTGCCAGCAGTTCCCACTCCGGGACAGCGCTCGTCCCTAATTCACCCCTCCACTTT
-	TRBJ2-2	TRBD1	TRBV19	CASSRDGAGGFTGELFF	TGTGCCAGTAGTAGGGACGGGGCAGGGGGATTCACCGGGGAGCTGTTTTTT
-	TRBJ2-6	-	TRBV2	CASSEWRGISSGANVLTF	TGTGCCAGCAGTGAATGGAGGGGGATTAGCTCTGGGGCCAACGTCCTGACTTTC
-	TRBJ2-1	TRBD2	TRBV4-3	CASSPTSGRVYEQFF	TGCGCCAGCAGCCCCACTAGCGGGAGGGTCTATGAGCAGTTCTTC
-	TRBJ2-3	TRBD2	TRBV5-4	CASSLLANVIDTQYF	TGTGCCAGCAGCTTACTAGCGAATGTGATAGATACGCAGTATTTT
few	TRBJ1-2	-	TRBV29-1	CSVEARGKGYGYTF	TGCAGCGTTGAGGCGAGGGGGAAAGGCTATGGCTACACCTTC
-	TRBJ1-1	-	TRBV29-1	CSVVDLETPRTEAFF	TGCAGCGTTGTTGACCTAGAAACCCCGCGGACTGAAGCTTTCTTT
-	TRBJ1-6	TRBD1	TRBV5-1	CASSLLTGVVGSPLHF	TGCGCCAGCAGCCTCCTAACAGGGGTTGTCGGTTCACCCCTCCACTTT
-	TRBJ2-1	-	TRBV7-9	CASSSSGSSPYNEQFF	TGTGCCAGCAGCTCTTCCGGGAGTAGCCCCTACAATGAGCAGTTCTTC
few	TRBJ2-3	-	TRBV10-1	CASSGTLLDTQYF	TGCGCCAGCAGCGGGACCCTCCTAGATACGCAGTATTTT
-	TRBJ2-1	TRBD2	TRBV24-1	CATSGTSGNNEQFF	TGTGCCACCAGTGGAACTAGCGGAAACAATGAGCAGTTCTTC
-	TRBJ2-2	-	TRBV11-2	CASSLGWGGELFF	TGTGCCAGCAGCTTAGGTTGGGGCGGGGAGCTGTTTTTT
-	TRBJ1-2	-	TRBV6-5	CASRGLGNYGYTF	TGTGCCAGCAGGGGGTTAGGTAACTATGGCTACACCTTC
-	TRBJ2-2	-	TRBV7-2	CASSFTYGTGELFF	TGTGCCAGCAGCTTCACTTACGGGACGGGCGAGCTGTTTTTT
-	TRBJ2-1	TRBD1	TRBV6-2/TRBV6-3	CASSAGTGRYNEQFF	TGTGCCAGCAGTGCCGGGACAGGGAGATACAATGAGCAGTTCTTC
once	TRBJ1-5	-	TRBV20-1	CSASLGAYQPQHF	TGCAGTGCTAGTTTGGGGGCCTATCAGCCCCAGCATTTT
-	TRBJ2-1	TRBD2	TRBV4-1	CASSRTSGGPSYNEQFF	TGCGCCAGCAGCCGGACTAGCGGGGGACCCTCCTACAATGAGCAGTTCTTC
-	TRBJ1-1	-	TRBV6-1	CASSESPVTEAFF	TGTGCCAGCAGTGAATCCCCAGTCACTGAAGCTTTCTTT
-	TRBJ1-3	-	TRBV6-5	CASSYTDRGNTIYF	TGTGCCAGCAGTTACACCGACAGGGGAAACACCATATATTTT
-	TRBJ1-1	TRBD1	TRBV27	CASSLSAGGFTEAFF	TGTGCCAGCAGTTTATCGGCAGGGGGCTTCACTGAAGCTTTCTTT
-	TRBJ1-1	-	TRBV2	CASRTHGGDTEAFF	TGTGCCAGCAGGACCCATGGGGGGGACACTGAAGCTTTCTTT
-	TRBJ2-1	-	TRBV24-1	CATSAYNEQFF	TGTGCCACCAGTGCGTACAATGAGCAGTTCTTC
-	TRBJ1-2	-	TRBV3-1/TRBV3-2	CASSRNSGYTF	TGTGCCAGCAGCCGTAATTCTGGCTACACCTTC
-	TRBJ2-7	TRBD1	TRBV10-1	CASSKTGSSYEQYF	TGCGCCAGCAGCAAGACAGGGAGCTCCTACGAGCAGTACTTC
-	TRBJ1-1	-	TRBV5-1	CASSLTETRGTEAFF	TGCGCCAGCAGCTTGACAGAAACAAGGGGCACTGAAGCTTTCTTT
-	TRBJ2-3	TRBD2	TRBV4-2	CASSQEIAGAADTQYF	TGTGCCAGCAGCCAAGAGATAGCGGGAGCGGCAGATACGCAGTATTTT
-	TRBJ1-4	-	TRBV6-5	CASSSGERTRLFF	TGTGCCAGCAGCAGCGGGGAACGGACCCGACTGTTTTTT
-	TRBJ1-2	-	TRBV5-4	CASSQKGSSGYTF	TGTGCCAGCAGCCAGAAGGGGTCGAGTGGCTACACCTTC
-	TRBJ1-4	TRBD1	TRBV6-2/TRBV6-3	CASSYSPFRDRGSSSEKLFF	TGTGCCAGCAGTTACTCGCCCTTCCGGGACAGGGGCTCTTCGAGTGAAAAACTGTTTTTT
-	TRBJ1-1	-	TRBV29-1	CSVEDQGRGAFF	TGCAGCGTTGAAGATCAGGGCAGGGGAGCTTTCTTT
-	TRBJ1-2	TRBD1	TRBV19	CASHYASGGYGYTF	TGTGCCAGTCACTACGCTTCAGGGGGCTATGGCTACACCTTC
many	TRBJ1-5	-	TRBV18	CASSPDEISNQPQHF	TGTGCCAGCTCACCCGATGAGATTAGCAATCAGCCCCAGCATTTT